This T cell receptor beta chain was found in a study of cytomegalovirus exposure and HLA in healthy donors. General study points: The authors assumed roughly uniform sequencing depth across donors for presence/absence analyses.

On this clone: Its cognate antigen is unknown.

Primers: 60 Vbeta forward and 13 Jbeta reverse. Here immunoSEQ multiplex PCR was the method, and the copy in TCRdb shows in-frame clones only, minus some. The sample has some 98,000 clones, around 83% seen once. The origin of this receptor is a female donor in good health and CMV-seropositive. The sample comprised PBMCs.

CDR3 nucleotide sequence: TGTGCCAGCAGCCTAGGGGACCAAGAGACCCAGTACTTC. Translating gives CASSLGDQETQYF. The gene calls are TRBV5-4 and TRBJ2-5, with D maybe TRBD1 (5 bases). Deletions cut 4 bases from V and 0 bases from J, with 7 bases between. This CDR3 comprises 13 residues. The germline V gene has CDR1 SGHNT and CDR2 YYREEE (reference sequence).